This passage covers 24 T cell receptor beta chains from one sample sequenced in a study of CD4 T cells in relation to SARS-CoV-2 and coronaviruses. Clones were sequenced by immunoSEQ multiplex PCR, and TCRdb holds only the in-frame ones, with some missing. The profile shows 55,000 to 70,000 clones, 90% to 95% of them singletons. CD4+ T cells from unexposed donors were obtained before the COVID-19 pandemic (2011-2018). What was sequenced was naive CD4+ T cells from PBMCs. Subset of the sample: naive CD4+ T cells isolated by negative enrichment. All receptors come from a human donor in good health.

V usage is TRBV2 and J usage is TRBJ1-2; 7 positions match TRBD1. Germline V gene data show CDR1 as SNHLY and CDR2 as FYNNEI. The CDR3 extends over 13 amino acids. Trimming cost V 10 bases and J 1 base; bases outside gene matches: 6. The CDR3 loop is CATSGQYNYGYTF. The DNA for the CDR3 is TGTGCCACCTCGGGACAGTATAACTATGGCTACACCTTC.

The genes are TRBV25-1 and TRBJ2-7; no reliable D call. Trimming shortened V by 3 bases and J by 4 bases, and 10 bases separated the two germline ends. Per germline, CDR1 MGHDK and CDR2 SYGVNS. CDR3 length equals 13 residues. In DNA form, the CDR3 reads TGTGCCAGCAGTGATTTGCAGGTTTACGAGCAGTACTTC. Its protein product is CASSDLQVYEQYF.

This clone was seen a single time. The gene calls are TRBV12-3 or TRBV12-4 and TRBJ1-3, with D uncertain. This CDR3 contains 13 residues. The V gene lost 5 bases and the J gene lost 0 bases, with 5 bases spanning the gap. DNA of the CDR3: TGTGCCAGCAGTCAAAGCTCTGGAAACACCATATATTTT. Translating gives CASSQSSGNTIYF.

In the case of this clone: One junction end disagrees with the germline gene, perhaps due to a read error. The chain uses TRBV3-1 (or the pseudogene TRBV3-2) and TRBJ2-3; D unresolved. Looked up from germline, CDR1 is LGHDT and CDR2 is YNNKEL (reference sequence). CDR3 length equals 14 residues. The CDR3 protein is CASSQARQTDTQYF. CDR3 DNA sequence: TGTGCCAGCAGCCAGGCCCGGCAAACAGATACACAGTATTTT.

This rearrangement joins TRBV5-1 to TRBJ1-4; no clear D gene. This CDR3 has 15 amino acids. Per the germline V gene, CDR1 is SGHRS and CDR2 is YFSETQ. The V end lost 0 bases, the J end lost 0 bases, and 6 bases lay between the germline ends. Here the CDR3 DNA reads TGCGCCAGCAGCTTGGGGGGTTCAACTAATGAAAAACTGTTTTTT. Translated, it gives CASSLGGSTNEKLFF.

The CDR3 spells CASRPLRDRDTDTQYF. The CDR3 DNA reads TGTGCCAGCAGACCCCTCCGGGACAGGGACACAGATACGCAGTATTTT. The rearrangement joins TRBV6-6 to TRBJ2-3, with TRBD1 matching over 9 bases. CDR1 MNHNY and CDR2 SVGAGI come from the germline V gene (reference sequence). The CDR3 length is 16 residues. V shed 6 bases and J 2 bases; nucleotides not matched to a gene: 9.

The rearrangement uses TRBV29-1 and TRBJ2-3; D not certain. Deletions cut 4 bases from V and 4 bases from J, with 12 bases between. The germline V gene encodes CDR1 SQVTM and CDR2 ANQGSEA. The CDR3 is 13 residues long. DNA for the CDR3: TGCAGCGTTGTGACGTTTATTGCAGATACGCAGTATTTT. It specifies CSVVTFIADTQYF.

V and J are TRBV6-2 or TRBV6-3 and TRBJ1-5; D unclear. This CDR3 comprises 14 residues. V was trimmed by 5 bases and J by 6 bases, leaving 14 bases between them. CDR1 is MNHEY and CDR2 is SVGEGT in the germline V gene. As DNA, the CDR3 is TGTGCCAGCAGTCCACAGCTAAGCGGTCAGCCCCAGCATTTT. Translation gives CASSPQLSGQPQHF.

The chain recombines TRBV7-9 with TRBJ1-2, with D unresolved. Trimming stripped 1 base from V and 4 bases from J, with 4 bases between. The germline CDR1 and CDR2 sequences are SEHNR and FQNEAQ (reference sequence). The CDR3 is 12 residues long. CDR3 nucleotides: TGTGCCAGCAGCTTAGACACCTATGGCTACACCTTC. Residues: CASSLDTYGYTF.

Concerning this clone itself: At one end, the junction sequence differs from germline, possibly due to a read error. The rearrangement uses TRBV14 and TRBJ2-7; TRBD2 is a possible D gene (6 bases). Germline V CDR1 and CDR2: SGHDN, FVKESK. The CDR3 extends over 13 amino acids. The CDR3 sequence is CASSQALDGRRKF. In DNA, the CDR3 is TGTGCCAGCAGCCAGGCTCTGGACGGGAGAAGGAAGTTC.

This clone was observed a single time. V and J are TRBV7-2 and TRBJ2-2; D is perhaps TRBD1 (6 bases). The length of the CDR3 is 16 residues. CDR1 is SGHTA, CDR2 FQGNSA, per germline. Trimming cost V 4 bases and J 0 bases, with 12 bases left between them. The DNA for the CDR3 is TGTGCCAGCAGCTCAACCCGGACAGCGAACACCGGGGAGCTGTTTTTT. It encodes CASSSTRTANTGELFF. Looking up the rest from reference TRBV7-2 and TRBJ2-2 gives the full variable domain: GAGVSQSPSNKVTEKGKDVELRCDPISGHTALYWYRQSLGQGLEFLIYFQGNSAPDKSGLPSDRFSAERTGGSVSTLTIQRTQQEDSAVYLCASSSTRTANTGELFFGEGSRLTVL.

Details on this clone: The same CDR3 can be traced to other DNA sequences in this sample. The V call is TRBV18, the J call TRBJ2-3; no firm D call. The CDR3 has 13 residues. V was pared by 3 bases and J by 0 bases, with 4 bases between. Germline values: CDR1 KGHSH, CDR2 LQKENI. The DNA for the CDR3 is TGTGCCAGCTCACCCCCTAGCACAGATACGCAGTATTTT. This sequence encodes CASSPPSTDTQYF.

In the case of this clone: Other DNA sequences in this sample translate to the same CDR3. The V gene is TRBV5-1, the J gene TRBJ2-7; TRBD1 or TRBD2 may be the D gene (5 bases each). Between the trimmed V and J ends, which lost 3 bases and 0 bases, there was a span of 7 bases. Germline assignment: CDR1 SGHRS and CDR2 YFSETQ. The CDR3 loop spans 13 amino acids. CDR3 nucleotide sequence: TGCGCCAGCAGCTCTGGGGGCTCCTACGAGCAGTACTTC. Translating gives CASSSGGSYEQYF. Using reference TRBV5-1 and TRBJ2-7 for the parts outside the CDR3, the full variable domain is KAGVTQTPRYLIKTRGQQVTLSCSPISGHRSVSWYQQTPGQGLQFLFEYFSETQRNKGNFPGRFSGRQFSNSRSEMNVSTLELGDSALYLCASSSGGSYEQYFGPGTRLTVT.

CDR3: CASKRGVNTEAFF. In DNA form, the CDR3 reads TGTGCCAGCAAAAGGGGTGTGAACACTGAAGCTTTCTTT. The rearrangement links TRBV6-5 to TRBJ1-1, with D perhaps TRBD1 (5 bases). Germline V gives CDR1 MNHEY, CDR2 SVGAGI. Trimming took 7 bases from V and 0 from J, leaving 9 bases between them. This CDR3 contains 13 residues.

In nucleotides, the CDR3 is TGTGCCAGCAGTGAATGGCCTGGTGAAGCTTTCTTT. Its translation is CASSEWPGEAFF. The gene calls are TRBV25-1 and TRBJ1-1, with unresolved D. The germline V and J ends were trimmed by 1 base and 7 bases, with 7 bases remaining between them. CDR1 MGHDK and CDR2 SYGVNS come from the germline V gene. This CDR3 contains 12 residues.

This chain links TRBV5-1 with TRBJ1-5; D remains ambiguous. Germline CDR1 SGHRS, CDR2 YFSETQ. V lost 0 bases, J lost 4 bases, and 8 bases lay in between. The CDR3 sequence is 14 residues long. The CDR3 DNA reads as TGCGCCAGCAGCTTGGGAACAGCGAATCAGCCCCAGCATTTT. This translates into CASSLGTANQPQHF.

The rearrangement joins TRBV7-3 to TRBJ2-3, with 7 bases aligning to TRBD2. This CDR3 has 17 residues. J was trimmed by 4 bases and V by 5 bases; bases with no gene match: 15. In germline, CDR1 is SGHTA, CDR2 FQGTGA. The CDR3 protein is CASSLRSSGAGADTQYF. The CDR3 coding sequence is TGTGCCAGCAGCCTTAGATCTAGCGGAGCGGGCGCAGATACGCAGTATTTT.

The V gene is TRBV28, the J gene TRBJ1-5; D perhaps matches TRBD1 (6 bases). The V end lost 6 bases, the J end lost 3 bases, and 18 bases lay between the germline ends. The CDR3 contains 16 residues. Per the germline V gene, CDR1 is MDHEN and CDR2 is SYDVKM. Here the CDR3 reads CASRLPFRGLNQPQHF. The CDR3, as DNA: TGTGCCAGCAGGTTACCCTTCCGGGGGCTCAATCAGCCCCAGCATTTT.

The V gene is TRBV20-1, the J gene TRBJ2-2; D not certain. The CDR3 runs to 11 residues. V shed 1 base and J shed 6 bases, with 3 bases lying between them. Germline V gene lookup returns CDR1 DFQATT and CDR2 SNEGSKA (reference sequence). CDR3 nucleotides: TGCAGTGCTAGAGTCCCCGGGGAGCTGTTTTTT. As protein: CSARVPGELFF.

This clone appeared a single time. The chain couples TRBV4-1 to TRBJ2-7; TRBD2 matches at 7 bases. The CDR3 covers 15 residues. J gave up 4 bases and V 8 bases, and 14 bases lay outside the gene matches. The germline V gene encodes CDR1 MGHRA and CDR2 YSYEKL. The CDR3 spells CASSLRTGGGYEQYF. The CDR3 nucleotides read TGCGCCAGCTCTCTCAGGACGGGCGGGGGATACGAGCAGTACTTC.

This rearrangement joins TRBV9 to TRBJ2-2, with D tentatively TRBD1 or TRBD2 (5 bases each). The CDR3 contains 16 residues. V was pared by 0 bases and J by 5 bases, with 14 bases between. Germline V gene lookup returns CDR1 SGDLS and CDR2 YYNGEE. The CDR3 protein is CASSVGLGVGTGELFF. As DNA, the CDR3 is TGTGCCAGCAGCGTAGGGCTGGGGGTGGGGACCGGGGAGCTGTTTTTT.

CDR3 nucleotides: TGTGCCACCAGTGACGAGCCCCAGGAGACCCAGTACTTC. Encoded protein: CATSDEPQETQYF. This chain joins TRBV24-1 and TRBJ2-5; D is ambiguous. Germline V gene lookup returns CDR1 KGHDR and CDR2 SFDVKD. The V and J ends lost 4 bases and 5 bases respectively, with 10 bases between them. The CDR3 contains 13 residues.

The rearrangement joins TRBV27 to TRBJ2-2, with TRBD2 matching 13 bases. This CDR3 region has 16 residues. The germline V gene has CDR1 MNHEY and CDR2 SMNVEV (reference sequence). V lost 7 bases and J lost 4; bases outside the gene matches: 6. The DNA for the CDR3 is TGTGCCAGCAATTCGGGACTAGCGGGACCCACCGGGGAGCTGTTTTTT. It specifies CASNSGLAGPTGELFF.

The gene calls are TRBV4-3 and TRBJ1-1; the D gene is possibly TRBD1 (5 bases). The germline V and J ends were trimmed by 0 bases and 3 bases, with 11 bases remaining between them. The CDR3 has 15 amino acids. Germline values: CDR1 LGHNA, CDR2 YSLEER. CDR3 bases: TGCGCCAGCAGCCAAGATGAGAGGGACTACACTGAAGCTTTCTTT. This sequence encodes CASSQDERDYTEAFF.